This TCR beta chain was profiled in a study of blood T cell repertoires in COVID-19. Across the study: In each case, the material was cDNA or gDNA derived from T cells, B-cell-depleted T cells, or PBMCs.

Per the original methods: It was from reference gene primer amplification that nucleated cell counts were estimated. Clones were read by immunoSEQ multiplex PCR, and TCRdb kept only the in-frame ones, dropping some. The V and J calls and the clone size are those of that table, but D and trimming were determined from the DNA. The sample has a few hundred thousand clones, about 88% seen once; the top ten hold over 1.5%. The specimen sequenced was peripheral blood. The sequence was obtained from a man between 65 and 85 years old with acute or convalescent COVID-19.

The CDR3 DNA reads TGTGCCAGCAGCTCCGGGACAGGACTTAATGAAAAACTGTTTTTT. The encoded protein is CASSSGTGLNEKLFF. The chain employs TRBV11-2 and TRBJ1-4; the match to TRBD1 covers 8 bases. This CDR3 region has 15 residues. The ends lost 4 bases at V and 4 bases at J; junction bases unmatched: 5. Germline V gene data show CDR1 as SGHAT and CDR2 as FQNNGV. The full variable domain, with the rest looked up from reference TRBV11-2 and TRBJ1-4, is EAGVAQSPRYKIIEKRQSVAFWCNPISGHATLYWYQQILGQGPKLLIQFQNNGVVDDSQLPKDRFSAERLKGVDSTLKIQPAKLEDSAVYLCASSSGTGLNEKLFFGSGTQLSVL.